The TCR beta chain under discussion was sequenced for a study of regulatory T cells in long-lasting Graves disease. Trimming removed 7 bases at V and 6 bases at J, with 16 bases between. The CDR3 totals 14 residues. The V gene's germline CDR1 is MNHEY and CDR2 SMNVEV (reference sequence). The time point here: newly diagnosed GD, antithyroid drugs for less than 3 months. PBMC RNA was the source of the TCR library. Combining iRepertoire HTBI primers with Arm-PCR of CDR3 regions, the authors built TCR beta libraries. TCRdb passed the multiplex PCR reads through MiXCR, listing each CDR3 protein once. This table has some 490,000 distinct CDR3 sequences, 9.5% to 15% appearing once. Whole-study findings and limits: Persistent patients shared more public clonotypes (2,741) than newly diagnosed patients (about 1,000). Study of thyroid tissue was not done, with only peripheral blood studied.

This clonotype was seen a handful of times. The target antigen is unknown. This sample was also put to use in a study of T cells in Graves' hyperthyroidism and ophthalmopathy.

The rearrangement joins TRBV27 to TRBJ2-1; tentatively, D is TRBD2 (6 bases). Sample: peripheral blood mononuclear cells (PBMCs), taken at new diagnosis, from a patient treated with antithyroid drugs. The clonotype comes from a woman in her 30s with Graves disease. The CDR3 sequence is CASTRRAPANEQFF. The CDR3 region has the DNA TGTGCCAGCACAAGGAGGGCCCCCGCCAATGAGCAGTTCTTC.